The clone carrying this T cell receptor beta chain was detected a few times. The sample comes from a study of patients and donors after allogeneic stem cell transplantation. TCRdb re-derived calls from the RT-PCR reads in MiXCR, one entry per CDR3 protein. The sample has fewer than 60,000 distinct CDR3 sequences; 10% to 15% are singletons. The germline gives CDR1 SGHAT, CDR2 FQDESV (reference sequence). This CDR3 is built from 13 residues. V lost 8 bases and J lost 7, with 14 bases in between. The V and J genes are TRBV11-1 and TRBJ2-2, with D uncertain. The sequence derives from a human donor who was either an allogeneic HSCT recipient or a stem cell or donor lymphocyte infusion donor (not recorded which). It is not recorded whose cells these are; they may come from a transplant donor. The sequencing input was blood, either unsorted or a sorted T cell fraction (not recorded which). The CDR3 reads CASLRFEDGELFF. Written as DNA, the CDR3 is TGTGCCAGCCTTCGGTTTGAGGACGGGGAGCTGTTTTTT.